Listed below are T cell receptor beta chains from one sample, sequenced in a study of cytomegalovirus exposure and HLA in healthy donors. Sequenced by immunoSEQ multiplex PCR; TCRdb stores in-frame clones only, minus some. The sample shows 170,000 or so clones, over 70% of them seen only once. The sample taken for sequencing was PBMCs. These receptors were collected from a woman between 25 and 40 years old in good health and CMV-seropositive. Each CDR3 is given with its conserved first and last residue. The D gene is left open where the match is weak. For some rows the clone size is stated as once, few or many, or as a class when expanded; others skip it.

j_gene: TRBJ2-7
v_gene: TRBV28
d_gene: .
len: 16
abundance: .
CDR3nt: TGTGCCAGCAGTTTAACCCGCCAGGGGTTAGACTACGAGCAGTACTTC
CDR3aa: CASSLTRQGLDYEQYF

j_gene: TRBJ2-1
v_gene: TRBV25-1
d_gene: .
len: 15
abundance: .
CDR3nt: TGTGCCAGCAGCCCGCCCGGTGCCGGCTACAATGAGCAGTTCTTC
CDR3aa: CASSPPGAGYNEQFF

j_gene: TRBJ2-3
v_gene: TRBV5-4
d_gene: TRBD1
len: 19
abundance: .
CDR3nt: TGTGCCAGCAGCGTTTCATTGGGACAGGGGACTCCAATTGGTAATACGCAGTATTTT
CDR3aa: CASSVSLGQGTPIGNTQYF

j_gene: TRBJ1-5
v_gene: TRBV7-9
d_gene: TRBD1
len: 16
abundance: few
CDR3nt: TGTGCCAGCAGCTTAGCCGGACAGGGGGGCAATCAGCCCCAGCATTTT
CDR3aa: CASSLAGQGGNQPQHF

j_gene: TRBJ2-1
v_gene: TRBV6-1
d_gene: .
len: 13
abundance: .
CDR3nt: TGTGCCAGCAGTGGGGACTTGTACAATGAGCAGTTCTTC
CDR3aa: CASSGDLYNEQFF

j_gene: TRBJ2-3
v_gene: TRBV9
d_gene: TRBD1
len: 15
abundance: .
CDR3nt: TGTGCCAGCAGCGTAGGTCAGGGGGACACAGATACGCAGTATTTT
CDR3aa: CASSVGQGDTDTQYF

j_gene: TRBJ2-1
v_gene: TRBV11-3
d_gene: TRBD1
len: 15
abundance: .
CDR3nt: TGTGCCAGCAGCCCGGGACAGGAACTCTACAATGAGCAGTTCTTC
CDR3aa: CASSPGQELYNEQFF

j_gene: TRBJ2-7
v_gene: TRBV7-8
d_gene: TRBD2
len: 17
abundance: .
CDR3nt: TGTGCCAGCAGCTTGGGGACTAGCGGGAGTCCCCGCTACGAGCAGTACTTC
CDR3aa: CASSLGTSGSPRYEQYF

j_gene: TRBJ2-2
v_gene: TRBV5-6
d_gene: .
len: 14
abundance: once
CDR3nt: TGTGCCAGCAGCTTGGTCAGGGAATTGGGGGAGCTGTTTTTT
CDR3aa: CASSLVRELGELFF

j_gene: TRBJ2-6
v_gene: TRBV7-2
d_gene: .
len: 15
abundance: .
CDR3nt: TGTGCCAGCAGCTTAGCAGCCCCTGGGGCCAACGTCCTGACTTTC
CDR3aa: CASSLAAPGANVLTF

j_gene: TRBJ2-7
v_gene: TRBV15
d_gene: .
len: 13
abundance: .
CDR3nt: TGTGCCACCAGCAGAGACGCGGGGTACGAGCAGTACTTC
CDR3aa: CATSRDAGYEQYF

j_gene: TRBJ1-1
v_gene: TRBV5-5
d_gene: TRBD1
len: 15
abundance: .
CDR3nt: TGTGCCAGCAGCCCGGACAGGGAAGTAGGGATGCGGGCTTTCTTT
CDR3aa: CASSPDREVGMRAFF

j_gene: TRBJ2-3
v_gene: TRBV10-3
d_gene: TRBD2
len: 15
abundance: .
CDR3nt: TGTGCCATCACCCCAGGGACTAGCGGCACAGATACGCAGTATTTT
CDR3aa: CAITPGTSGTDTQYF

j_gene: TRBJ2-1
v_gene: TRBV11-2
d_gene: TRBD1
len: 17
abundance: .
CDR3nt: TGTGCCAGCAGCGTAGGTCCGGGACAGGGGTTTTTTGATGAGCAGTTCTTC
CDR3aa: CASSVGPGQGFFDEQFF

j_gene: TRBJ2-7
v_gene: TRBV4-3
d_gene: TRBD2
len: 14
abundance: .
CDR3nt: TGCGCCAGCAGCCAATCAGCGGGGCTATACGAGCAGTACTTC
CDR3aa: CASSQSAGLYEQYF

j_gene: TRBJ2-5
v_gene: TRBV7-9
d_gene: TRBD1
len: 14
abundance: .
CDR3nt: TGTGCCAGCAGCTTGGGGACAGGGCCAGAGACCCAGTACTTC
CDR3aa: CASSLGTGPETQYF

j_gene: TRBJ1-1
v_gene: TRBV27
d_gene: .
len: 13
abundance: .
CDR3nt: TGTGCCAGCAGCCTAAGGGAGGGTGCGGCAGCTTTCTTT
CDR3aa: CASSLREGAAAFF

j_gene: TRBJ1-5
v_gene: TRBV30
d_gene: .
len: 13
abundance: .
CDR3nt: TGTGCCTGGAGACAGGAAGAACATCAGCCCCAGCATTTT
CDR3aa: CAWRQEEHQPQHF

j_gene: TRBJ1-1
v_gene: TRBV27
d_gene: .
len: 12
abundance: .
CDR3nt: TGTGCCAGCATTACCGGGGGCACTGAAGCTTTCTTT
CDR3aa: CASITGGTEAFF

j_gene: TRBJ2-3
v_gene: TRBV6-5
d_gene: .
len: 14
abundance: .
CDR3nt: TGTGCCAGCAGTTATCGGGATGTGAGAGATACGCAGTATTTT
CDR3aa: CASSYRDVRDTQYF

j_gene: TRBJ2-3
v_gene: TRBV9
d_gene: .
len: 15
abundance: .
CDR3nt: TGTGCCAGCAGCGTAGAGAGGATTAGTACAGATACGCAGTATTTT
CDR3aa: CASSVERISTDTQYF

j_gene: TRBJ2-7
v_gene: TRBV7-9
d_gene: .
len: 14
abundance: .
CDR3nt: TGTGCCAGCAGCTTAAGAGACATAGCCTACGAGCAGTACTTC
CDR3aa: CASSLRDIAYEQYF

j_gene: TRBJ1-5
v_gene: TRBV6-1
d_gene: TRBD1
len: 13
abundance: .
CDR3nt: TGTGCCAGCAGCGACAGGGTAGATCAGCCCCAGCATTTT
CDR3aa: CASSDRVDQPQHF

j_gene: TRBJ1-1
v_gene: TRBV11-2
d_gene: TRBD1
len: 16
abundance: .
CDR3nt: TGTGCCAGCAGCCTTGGGACAGGGAAAATCAGGACTGAAGCTTTCTTT
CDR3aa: CASSLGTGKIRTEAFF

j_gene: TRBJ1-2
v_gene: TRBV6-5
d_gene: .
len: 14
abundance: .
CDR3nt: TGTGCCAGCAGTTCCGGACAGACCAACTATGGCTACACCTTC
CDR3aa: CASSSGQTNYGYTF

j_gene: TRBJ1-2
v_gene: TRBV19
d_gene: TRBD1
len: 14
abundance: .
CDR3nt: TGTGCCAGCAACAGGGACAGCCGATACTATGGCTACACCTTC
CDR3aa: CASNRDSRYYGYTF

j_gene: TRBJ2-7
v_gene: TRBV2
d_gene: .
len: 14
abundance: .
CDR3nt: TGTGCCAGTGATGGGGAGCGGGCCTCCTACGAGCAGTACTTC
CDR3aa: CASDGERASYEQYF

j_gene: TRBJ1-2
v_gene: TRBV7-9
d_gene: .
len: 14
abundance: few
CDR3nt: TGTGCCAGCAGCTCCTCAGGGTTCGGATATGGCTACACCTTC
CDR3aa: CASSSSGFGYGYTF

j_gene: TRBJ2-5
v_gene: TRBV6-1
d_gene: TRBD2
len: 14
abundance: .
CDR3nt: TGTGCCAGCAGACTAGCGGGGGAACAAGAGACCCAGTACTTC
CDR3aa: CASRLAGEQETQYF

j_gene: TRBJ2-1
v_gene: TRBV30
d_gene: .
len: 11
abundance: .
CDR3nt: TGTGCCTGGAGTGGACAGTATGAGCAGTTCTTC
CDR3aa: CAWSGQYEQFF

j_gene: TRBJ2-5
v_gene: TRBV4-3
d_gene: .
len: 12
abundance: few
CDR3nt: TGCGCCACCTCCGTCGGGGTAGAGACCCAGTACTTC
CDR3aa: CATSVGVETQYF